This TCR beta chain stems from a study of blood T cell repertoires in COVID-19. Background on the study: From the United States, Italy and Spain came samples of acute and convalescent COVID-19.

With 5 bases removed from V and 4 bases from J, the gap between germline ends came to 20 bases. The CDR3 sequence is 16 residues long. Germline CDR1 and CDR2: MRHNA and SNTAGT. Generated by immunoSEQ multiplex PCR, the TCRdb table keeps only in-frame clones and is missing some. The sample records 250,000 to 300,000 clones, about 86% being singletons. This chain connects TRBV6-4 to TRBJ1-2; maybe TRBD1 (6 bases). This receptor was taken from a woman in her fifties or sixties with active or convalescent COVID-19. The sequenced sample was peripheral blood. Written as DNA, the CDR3 is TGTGCCAGCAGTCCGTTTTTTTACATCAGGGGCTATGGCTACACCTTC. It specifies CASSPFFYIRGYGYTF.